Following are 14 T cell receptor beta chains from one sample sequenced in a study of identifying expanded T cells in peripheral blood. The protocol was immunoSEQ multiplex PCR, while the TCRdb copy is restricted to in-frame clones and leaves out a portion. The sample includes tens of thousands of clones, around 84% of them seen just once. Sample: blood. Receptors were obtained from a person aged 18 to 70 in good health.

The chain is built from TRBV5-1 and TRBJ2-2; the match to TRBD1 covers 7 bases. V dropped 4 bases and J dropped 5; count of bases not matched to a gene: 8. The CDR3 covers 15 residues. Germline V lookup: CDR1 SGHRS, CDR2 YFSETQ. CDR3 nucleotide sequence: TGCGCCAGCAGCGATCCGGGCAGGGGGACCGGGGAGCTGTTTTTT. Protein product: CASSDPGRGTGELFF.

The chain has TRBV7-9 and TRBJ2-2; D is perhaps TRBD1 (5 bases). CDR1 and CDR2 (germline): SEHNR, FQNEAQ (reference sequence). The CDR3 covers 14 residues. The ends were cut back, 4 bases at V and 5 bases at J, with 11 bases in the middle. CDR3: CASSSDSMTGELFF. DNA of the CDR3: TGTGCCAGCAGCTCCGACAGTATGACCGGGGAGCTGTTTTTT.

The chain links TRBV9 to TRBJ2-1, with 7 bases matching TRBD2. V gave up 0 bases and J gave up 5 bases; unmatched junction bases: 5. CDR3 length: 15 residues. Germline V CDR1 and CDR2: SGDLS, YYNGEE. CDR3 bases: TGTGCCAGCAGCGTAGTGGGGACTACGGACAATGAGCAGTTCTTC. Protein sequence: CASSVVGTTDNEQFF.

This clone was observed a few times. This chain joins TRBV15 and TRBJ2-1; 9 bases are shared with TRBD2. V was clipped by 0 bases and J by 9 bases; unmatched bases: 6. The CDR3 covers 15 residues. From germline, CDR1 is LNHNV and CDR2 YYDKDF (reference sequence). The CDR3 DNA is TGTGCCACCAGCAGAGATGGGGCGGGAGGGGGTGAGCAGTTCTTC. This encodes CATSRDGAGGGEQFF.

The chain is built from TRBV5-1 and TRBJ2-3; 8 bases fit TRBD1. This CDR3 region has 16 residues. Germline V lookup: CDR1 SGHRS, CDR2 YFSETQ. Germline trimming cut 0 bases from V and 0 bases from J; bases unmatched to any gene: 3. The CDR3 is CASSLEDRVSTDTQYF. The CDR3 coding sequence is TGCGCCAGCAGCTTGGAGGACAGGGTTAGCACAGATACGCAGTATTTT.

The chain joins TRBV10-3 to TRBJ2-7; D gene unclear. Per the germline V gene, CDR1 is ENHRY and CDR2 is SYGVKD. The CDR3 is made up of 15 amino acids. V shed 0 bases and J shed 1 base, with 10 bases lying between them. CDR3 residues: CAISESVGISYEQYF. Here the CDR3 DNA reads TGTGCCATCAGTGAGTCAGTGGGGATATCCTACGAGCAGTACTTC.

The chain links TRBV7-3 to TRBJ2-3, with 10 bases aligning to TRBD2. The CDR3 runs 18 residues. Trimming at V came to 1 base and at J to 6 bases, leaving 13 bases not matched to a gene. Germline V lookup: CDR1 SGHTA, CDR2 FQGTGA. The CDR3: CASSLKGTSESHLDTQYF. The CDR3 DNA sequence: TGTGCCAGCAGCTTAAAAGGGACTAGCGAAAGCCATCTGGATACGCAGTATTTT.

The genes are TRBV19 and TRBJ1-5; D may be TRBD1 (5 bases). This CDR3 spans 15 amino acids. Germline-derived CDR1 and CDR2 are LNHDA and SQIVND (reference sequence). Trimming shortened V by 6 bases and J by 2 bases, and 14 bases separated the two germline ends. For the CDR3, the DNA is TGTGCCAGTAGCCCCCAGGGAGGGGGCAATCAGCCCCAGCATTTT. This gives the protein CASSPQGGGNQPQHF.

V and J are TRBV9 and TRBJ2-3; the D is unclear. V was cut by 3 bases and J by 2 bases, with 7 bases left in between. The CDR3 loop spans 13 amino acids. The germline gives CDR1 SGDLS, CDR2 YYNGEE. The CDR3 DNA reads as TGTGCCAGCAGCGCCGGAAACACAGATACGCAGTATTTT. It encodes CASSAGNTDTQYF.

The chain joins TRBV18 to TRBJ1-1; tentatively, D is TRBD1 (6 bases). V lost 0 bases, J lost 10 bases, and 15 bases lay in between. Germline CDR1 and CDR2: KGHSH and LQKENI. CDR3 length: 14 residues. The CDR3 loop is CASSPPSTGGAAFF. CDR3 nucleotide sequence: TGTGCCAGCTCACCACCATCAACGGGGGGGGCAGCTTTCTTT.

The V call is TRBV28, the J call TRBJ1-3; D remains ambiguous. V was trimmed by 5 bases and J by 2 bases, leaving 10 bases between them. This CDR3 spans 14 amino acids. Germline CDR1 and CDR2: MDHEN and SYDVKM. CDR3 sequence reads: CASSAGLPGNTIYF. In nucleotides, the CDR3 is TGTGCCAGCAGTGCCGGGTTGCCTGGAAACACCATATATTTT. The whole variable domain, remainder taken from reference TRBV28 and TRBJ1-3, is DVKVTQSSRYLVKRTGEKVFLECVQDMDHENMFWYRQDPGLGLRLIYFSYDVKMKEKGDIPEGYSVSREKKERFSLILESASTNQTSMYLCASSAGLPGNTIYFGEGSWLTVV.

The chain combines TRBV13 with TRBJ2-7, with 8 bases that match TRBD2. Germline assignment: CDR1 PRHDT and CDR2 FYEKMQ (reference sequence). The V and J ends lost 2 bases and 6 bases, in that order; junction bases with no gene match: 3. The CDR3 covers 13 residues. CDR3 coding DNA: TGTGCCAGCAGCTTATCCGGGAGGGGCGAGCAGTACTTC. This gives the protein CASSLSGRGEQYF.

V gene TRBV28 combines with J gene TRBJ1-5; 8 nucleotides agree with TRBD1. Germline lookup yields CDR1 MDHEN and CDR2 SYDVKM. Trimming removed 2 bases from V and 6 bases from J; junction bases left unmatched: 9. CDR3 length equals 16 residues. The CDR3 region has the DNA TGTGCCAGCAGTTTACCCAGGGGGCCTGGGGGTCAGCCCCAGCATTTT. It is translated as CASSLPRGPGGQPQHF.

The chain links TRBV7-9 to TRBJ2-1, with 8 bases that match TRBD1. V was pared by 5 bases and J by 5 bases, with 5 bases of the junction left unmatched. The CDR3 totals 14 residues. The germline gives CDR1 SEHNR, CDR2 FQNEAQ (reference sequence). The CDR3 loop is CASSETGGNNEQFF. The CDR3 region has the DNA TGTGCCAGCAGCGAAACAGGGGGGAACAATGAGCAGTTCTTC.